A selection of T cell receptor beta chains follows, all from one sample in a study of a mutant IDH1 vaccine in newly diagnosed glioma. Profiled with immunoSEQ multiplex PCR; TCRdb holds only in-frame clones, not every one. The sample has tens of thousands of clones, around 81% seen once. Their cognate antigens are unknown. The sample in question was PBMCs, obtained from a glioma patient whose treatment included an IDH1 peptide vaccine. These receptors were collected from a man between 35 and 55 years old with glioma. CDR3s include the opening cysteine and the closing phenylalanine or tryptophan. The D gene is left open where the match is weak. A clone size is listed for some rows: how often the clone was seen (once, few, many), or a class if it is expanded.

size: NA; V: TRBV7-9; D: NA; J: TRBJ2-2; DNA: TGTGCCAGCACTTTTGGGAACACCGGGGAGCTGTTTTTT; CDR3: CASTFGNTGELFF
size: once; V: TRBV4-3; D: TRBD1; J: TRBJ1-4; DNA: TGCGCCAGCAGCCAAGATAGGGGACAGGGGAATGAAAAACTGTTTTTT; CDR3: CASSQDRGQGNEKLFF
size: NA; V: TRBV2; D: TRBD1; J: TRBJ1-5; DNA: TGTGCCAGCATCCGGGACAGGAATCAGCCCCAGCATTTT; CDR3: CASIRDRNQPQHF
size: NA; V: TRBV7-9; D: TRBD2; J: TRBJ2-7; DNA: TGTGCCAGCAGCTTTGTAGCGGGGATCTCCTACGAGCAGTACTTC; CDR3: CASSFVAGISYEQYF
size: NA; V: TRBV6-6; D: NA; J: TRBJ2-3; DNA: TGTGCCAGCGGTCACCCGACCAATCGGGCAGATACGCAGTATTTT; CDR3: CASGHPTNRADTQYF
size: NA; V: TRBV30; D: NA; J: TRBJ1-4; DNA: TGTGCCTGGAGTCCCGGACAAACCTCTAATGAAAAACTGTTTTTT; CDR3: CAWSPGQTSNEKLFF
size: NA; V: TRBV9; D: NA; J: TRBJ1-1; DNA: TGTGCCAGCAGCGCCCCCGTAGGGGCCCGCACTGAAGCTTTCTTT; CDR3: CASSAPVGARTEAFF
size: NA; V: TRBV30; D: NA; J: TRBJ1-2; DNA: TGTGCCTGGAGTTGGGGGAATGGCTACACCTTC; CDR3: CAWSWGNGYTF
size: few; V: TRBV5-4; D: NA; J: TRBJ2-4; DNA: TGTGCCAGCAGCTTGGACGTCGGGGACATTCAGTACTTC; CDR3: CASSLDVGDIQYF
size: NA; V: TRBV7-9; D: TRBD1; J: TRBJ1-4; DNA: TGTGCCAGCAGCCCCGGGACAGGGGATCAAAAACTGTTTTTT; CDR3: CASSPGTGDQKLFF
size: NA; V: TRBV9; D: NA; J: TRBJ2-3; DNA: TGTGCCAGCAGCGGGGGCCGGGGACGGAAGTGGACAGATACGCAGTATTTT; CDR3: CASSGGRGRKWTDTQYF
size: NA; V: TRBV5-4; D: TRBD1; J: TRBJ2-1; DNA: TGTGCCAGCAGCTTGGGGGGACAGGATTCCTACAATGAGCAGTTCTTC; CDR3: CASSLGGQDSYNEQFF
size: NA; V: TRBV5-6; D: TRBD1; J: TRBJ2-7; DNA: TGTGCCAGCAGTAAGGACAGGGACGAGCAGTACTTC; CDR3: CASSKDRDEQYF
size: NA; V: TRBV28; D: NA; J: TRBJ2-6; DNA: TGTGCCAGCAGTTTAACAGGGTTTATGACTGGGGCCAACGTCCTGACTTTC; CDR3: CASSLTGFMTGANVLTF
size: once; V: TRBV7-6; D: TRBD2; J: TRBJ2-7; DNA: TGTGCCAGCAGCTTAGTCTCTAGCGGGGGGGCCGGGTACTACGAGCAGTACTTC; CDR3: CASSLVSSGGAGYYEQYF
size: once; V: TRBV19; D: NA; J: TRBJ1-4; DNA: TGTGCCAGTAGTGTTTTAGGGGGAGCAACTAATGAAAAACTGTTTTTT; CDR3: CASSVLGGATNEKLFF
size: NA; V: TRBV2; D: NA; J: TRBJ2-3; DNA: TGTGCCAGCAGTGAACTACTGTCCCTCACAGATACGCAGTATTTT; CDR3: CASSELLSLTDTQYF
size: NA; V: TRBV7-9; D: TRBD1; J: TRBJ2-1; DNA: TGTGCCAGCAGGGGACAGGGGTGGTTCGATGAGCAGTTCTTC; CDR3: CASRGQGWFDEQFF
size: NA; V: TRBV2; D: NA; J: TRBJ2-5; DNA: TGTGCCAGCAGCGAAAGGGGGGTGGAGACCCAGTACTTC; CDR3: CASSERGVETQYF
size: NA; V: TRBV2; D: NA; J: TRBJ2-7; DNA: TGTGCCAGCAGTGCTGTTGATGAGCAGTACTTC; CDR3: CASSAVDEQYF
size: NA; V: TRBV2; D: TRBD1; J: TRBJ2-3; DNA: TGTGCCAGCAGTGAAGCTTCGAGACAGGGTGTCACGCAGTATTTT; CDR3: CASSEASRQGVTQYF
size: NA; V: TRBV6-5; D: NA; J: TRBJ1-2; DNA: TGTGCCAGCAGTTACGAGGCTAAAGGGACATATGGCTACACCTTC; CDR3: CASSYEAKGTYGYTF
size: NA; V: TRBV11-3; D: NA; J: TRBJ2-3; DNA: TGTGCCAGCAGCTTGGGGGGCGGGAGTTCCCTGGATACGCAGTATTTT; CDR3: CASSLGGGSSLDTQYF
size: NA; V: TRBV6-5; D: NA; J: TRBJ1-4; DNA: TGTGCCAGCAGAGACGGCGGGGGCAGTGAAAAACTGTTTTTT; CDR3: CASRDGGGSEKLFF
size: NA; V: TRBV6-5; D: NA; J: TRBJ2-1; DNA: TGTGCCACCCCTTGGAATGAGCAGTTCTTC; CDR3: CATPWNEQFF
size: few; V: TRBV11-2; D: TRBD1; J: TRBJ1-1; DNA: TGTGCCAGCAGCTTAGGTGTGGGACAGAGGGGTTCTTTCTTT; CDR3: CASSLGVGQRGSFF
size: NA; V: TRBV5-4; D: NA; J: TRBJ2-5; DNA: TGTGCCAGCAGCTTGTCAGGGGCGGGAGAAGAGACCCAGTACTTC; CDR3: CASSLSGAGEETQYF
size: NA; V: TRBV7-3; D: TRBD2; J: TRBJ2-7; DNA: TGTGCCAGCAGCTTAAGTCTAGCGGGAGATGACGAGCAGTACTTC; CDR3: CASSLSLAGDDEQYF